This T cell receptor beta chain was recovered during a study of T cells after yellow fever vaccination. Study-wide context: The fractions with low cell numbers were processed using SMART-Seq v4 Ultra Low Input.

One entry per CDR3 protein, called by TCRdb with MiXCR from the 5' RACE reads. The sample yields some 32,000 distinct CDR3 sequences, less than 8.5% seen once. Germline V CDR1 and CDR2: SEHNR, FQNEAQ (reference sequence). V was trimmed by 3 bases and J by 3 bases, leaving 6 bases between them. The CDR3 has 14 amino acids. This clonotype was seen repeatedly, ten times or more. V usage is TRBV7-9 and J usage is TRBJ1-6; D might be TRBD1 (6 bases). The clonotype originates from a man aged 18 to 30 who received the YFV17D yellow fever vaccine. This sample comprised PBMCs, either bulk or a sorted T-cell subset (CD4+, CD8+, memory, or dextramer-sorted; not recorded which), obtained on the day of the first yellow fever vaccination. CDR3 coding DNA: TGTGCCAGCAGCTTGGGACACTATAATTCACCCCTCCACTTT. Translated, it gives CASSLGHYNSPLHF.